A single sample gave rise to the 4 T cell receptor beta chains below, sequenced in a study of T cells in Graves' hyperthyroidism and ophthalmopathy. Amplified TCR beta CDR3 regions derived from RNA transcripts. During a first-round RT-PCR of the TCR CDR3, the HTBI primer set was used. TCRdb recomputed calls from the multiplex PCR reads with MiXCR, one row per CDR3 protein. The top ten clones hold 7.1% of a sample with some 570,000 distinct CDR3 sequences, 12% to 15% of them seen once. Specimen: blood. The receptors come from a woman under 30 with Graves' ophthalmopathy.

This clonotype was seen many times. The gene calls are TRBV28 and TRBJ2-7; 8 bases align to TRBD1. Looked up from germline, CDR1 is MDHEN and CDR2 is SYDVKM. This CDR3 comprises 17 residues. V lost 7 bases and J lost 2; bases outside the gene matches: 16. CDR3 bases: TGTGCCAGCAAGGCAGGGGGCGCGTCGGAGCGACCCTACGAGCAGTACTTC. As protein: CASKAGGASERPYEQYF.

The chain links TRBV28 to TRBJ2-1; TRBD2 matches 10 bases. The CDR3 runs 19 residues. Germline lookup yields CDR1 MDHEN and CDR2 SYDVKM. Losses at the gene ends were 7 bases for V and 5 bases for J; bases not matched to a gene: 20. Here the CDR3 reads CASTKGWGLAGARNNEQFF. The CDR3 nucleotides are TGTGCCAGCACCAAAGGCTGGGGTCTAGCGGGAGCCCGAAACAATGAGCAGTTCTTC.

Turning to this clonotype: This may stem from a read error, because a much larger clone lies one nucleotide away. The CDR3 DNA sequence: TGTGCCAGCAGTACCAACCGAAGGGCAAGGGAGCAGTTCTTC. Protein product: CASSTNRRAREQFF. The chain joins TRBV27 to TRBJ2-1; D uncertain. Germline loops: CDR1 MNHEY, CDR2 SMNVEV (reference sequence). Trimming took 5 bases from V and 10 from J, leaving 18 bases between them. This CDR3 spans 14 amino acids.

The gene calls are TRBV4-1 and TRBJ2-3; TRBD2 aligns across 8 bases. V lost 6 bases, J lost 5 bases, and 25 bases stayed unmatched. From germline, CDR1 is MGHRA and CDR2 YSYEKL. The CDR3 totals 20 residues. The CDR3 region has the DNA TGCGCCAGCAGGGTCACCGGGGGGCACCTAACGACTAGCGCAATAGATACGCAGTATTTT. Encoded protein: CASRVTGGHLTTSAIDTQYF.